Below are 28 T cell receptor beta chains sequenced from a single sample in a study of OX40 agonist ivuxolimab in advanced cancers. Library creation used the immunoSEQ multiplex PCR assay. Sourced from immuneACCESS, this table was stored by TCRdb with only in-frame sequences that have V and J called. A share of the clones is absent; for the studies checked, an unresolved V gene accounts for under half, and the remainder has no known explanation. Recorded for this sample are fewer than 85,000 clones; around 93% of them occurred a single time. The ten largest account for approximately 11% of the sample. The sequencing used CD4+ or CD8+ T cells sorted from blood, collected in a trial of the OX40 agonist ivuxolimab. The receptors stem from an adult with an advanced solid tumor such as melanoma, head and neck, liver or kidney cancer.

Concerning this clone: Other DNA sequences in this sample translate to the same CDR3. The chain uses TRBV6-4 and TRBJ2-3, with a tentative D call TRBD2 (7 bases). This CDR3 has 14 residues. V lost 0 bases and J lost 4, with 8 bases in between. Germline CDR1 reads MRHNA; CDR2 reads SNTAGT. For the CDR3, the DNA is TGTGCCAGCAGTGACTCAGGGGGGGCAGATACGCAGTATTTT. This sequence encodes CASSDSGGADTQYF.

A word on this clone: Other DNA sequences from this sample encode an identical CDR3 as well. The gene calls are TRBV10-3 and TRBJ2-7, with a possible D match to TRBD2 (5 bases). Per the germline V gene, CDR1 is ENHRY and CDR2 is SYGVKD. This CDR3 has 13 residues. V was cut by 2 bases and J by 0 bases, with 5 bases left in between. This CDR3 is CAISEGSSYEQYF. The CDR3 DNA sequence: TGTGCCATCAGTGAGGGGAGCTCCTACGAGCAGTACTTC.

V usage is TRBV5-1 and J usage is TRBJ2-7; the match to TRBD1 covers 9 bases. The V and J ends lost 3 bases and 0 bases, in that order; junction bases with no gene match: 7. The CDR3 consists of 16 residues. From germline, CDR1 is SGHRS and CDR2 YFSETQ. The CDR3 sequence: CASSSRTGADSYEQYF. In DNA form, the CDR3 reads TGCGCCAGCAGCTCCCGGACAGGGGCCGACTCCTACGAGCAGTACTTC. Complete variable domain (other parts from reference TRBV5-1 and TRBJ2-7): KAGVTQTPRYLIKTRGQQVTLSCSPISGHRSVSWYQQTPGQGLQFLFEYFSETQRNKGNFPGRFSGRQFSNSRSEMNVSTLELGDSALYLCASSSRTGADSYEQYFGPGTRLTVT.

The chain has TRBV6-5 and TRBJ2-1; D perhaps matches TRBD1 (7 bases). The CDR3 totals 16 residues. The germline V gene has CDR1 MNHEY and CDR2 SVGAGI. Trimming left V 0 bases short and J 3 bases short, with 12 bases between. The CDR3 is CASSYSRQGGYNEQFF. The CDR3 DNA is TGTGCCAGCAGTTACTCAAGGCAGGGGGGCTACAATGAGCAGTTCTTC.

The J gene is TRBJ2-7, the V gene TRBV7-8, with a weak D call TRBD1 (8 bases). V lost 4 bases and J lost 3, with 16 bases in between. Germline lookup yields CDR1 SGHVS and CDR2 FQNEAQ. The CDR3 contains 15 residues. The CDR3 region is CASSSPDREGYEQYF. The DNA of the CDR3 is TGTGCCAGCAGCTCCCCGGACAGGGAGGGCTACGAGCAGTACTTC.

The V call is TRBV5-4, the J call TRBJ2-7; 7 bases are a match to TRBD1. The CDR3 spans 14 residues. Germline CDR1 is SGHNT and CDR2 is YYREEE (reference sequence). Germline trimming cut 4 bases from V and 3 bases from J; bases unmatched to any gene: 7. CDR3 region: CASSLDRVYYEQYF. The CDR3 DNA reads as TGTGCCAGCAGCCTAGACAGGGTGTACTACGAGCAGTACTTC.

The rearrangement uses TRBV6-1 and TRBJ2-7; unclear D gene. The CDR3 has 12 residues. The germline V gene encodes CDR1 MNHNS and CDR2 SASEGT. The V and J ends lost 1 base and 6 bases respectively, with 7 bases between them. The CDR3 region has the DNA TGTGCCAGCAGTGAAGTATATCCCGAGCAGTACTTC. Residues: CASSEVYPEQYF.

The chain joins TRBV10-3 to TRBJ1-4, with D unresolved. The CDR3 totals 13 residues. Germline lookup yields CDR1 ENHRY and CDR2 SYGVKD. V shed 0 bases and J shed 8 bases, with 7 bases lying between them. The CDR3 spells CAISESDNEKLFF. Here the CDR3 DNA reads TGTGCCATCAGTGAGTCTGATAACGAAAAACTGTTTTTT.

The chain links TRBV27 to TRBJ2-7; the match to TRBD1 covers 7 bases. This CDR3 spans 13 amino acids. The V gene end was trimmed by 2 bases and the J gene end by 7 bases; junction bases not matched to a gene: 5. The V gene's germline CDR1 is MNHEY and CDR2 SMNVEV (reference sequence). CDR3 residues: CASSLEGAWEQYF. The CDR3 region has the DNA TGTGCCAGCAGTTTAGAGGGGGCCTGGGAGCAGTACTTC.

This rearrangement joins TRBV6-6 to TRBJ2-3, with D perhaps TRBD2 (7 bases). The length of the CDR3 is 16 residues. The V end lost 0 bases, the J end lost 3 bases, and 13 bases lay between the germline ends. Germline V gene data show CDR1 as MNHNY and CDR2 as SVGAGI (reference sequence). The CDR3 coding sequence is TGTGCCAGCAGTTACTCGTGGGGGGGGCCGACAGATACGCAGTATTTT. The encoded protein is CASSYSWGGPTDTQYF.

This chain joins TRBV19 and TRBJ1-2; D call uncertain. CDR3 size: 15 residues. In germline, CDR1 is LNHDA, CDR2 SQIVND (reference sequence). Trimming removed 0 bases from V and 6 bases from J, with 14 bases in between. The CDR3 is CASSIDGRFRNGYTF. The CDR3 DNA sequence: TGTGCCAGTAGTATAGATGGGCGCTTCAGAAATGGCTACACCTTC.

The count of this clone is one. The CDR3 DNA follows: TGTGCCAGCAGCCAAGGAGGTCAGCCCCAGCATTTT. This translates into CASSQGGQPQHF. V is TRBV4-2 and J is TRBJ1-5; D gene unclear. Looked up from germline, CDR1 is LGHNA and CDR2 is YNFKEQ. The CDR3 is made up of 12 amino acids. Between the trimmed V and J ends, which lost 1 base and 6 bases, there was a span of 4 bases.

The rearrangement uses TRBV19 and TRBJ1-1; D is unresolved. CDR1 is LNHDA and CDR2 is SQIVND in the germline V gene (reference sequence). V was shortened by 0 bases and J by 2 bases, with 22 bases between the two germline ends. This CDR3 has 19 residues. In nucleotides, the CDR3 is TGTGCCAGTAGTATAGACGCAACGCCCGCAAGGGAGCTAAACACTGAAGCTTTCTTT. Its protein product is CASSIDATPARELNTEAFF.

The genes are TRBV11-1 and TRBJ2-7; D remains ambiguous. Deletions cut 5 bases from V and 3 bases from J, with 11 bases between. Germline values: CDR1 SGHAT, CDR2 FQDESV (reference sequence). This CDR3 has 13 amino acids. The CDR3 DNA reads as TGTGCCAGCAGCCCAAGTTCTGTCTACGAGCAGTACTTC. As protein: CASSPSSVYEQYF.

The gene calls are TRBV13 and TRBJ2-1; maybe TRBD1 (6 bases). Germline CDR1 reads PRHDT; CDR2 reads FYEKMQ (reference sequence). The ends were cut back, 5 bases at V and 8 bases at J, with 22 bases in the middle. The CDR3 totals 16 residues. CDR3 loop: CASSAPGVGLRDEQFF. The CDR3 DNA reads TGTGCCAGCAGCGCACCAGGGGTAGGGCTGAGGGATGAGCAGTTCTTC. Complete variable domain (other parts from reference TRBV13 and TRBJ2-1): AAGVIQSPRHLIKEKRETATLKCYPIPRHDTVYWYQQGPGQDPQFLISFYEKMQSDKGSIPDRFSAQQFSDYHSELNMSSLELGDSALYFCASSAPGVGLRDEQFFGPGTRLTVL.

This sequence joins TRBV10-3 and TRBJ2-3, with D perhaps given as TRBD1 or TRBD2 (6 bases each). Germline CDR1 reads ENHRY; CDR2 reads SYGVKD. Between the trimmed V and J ends, which lost 7 bases and 3 bases, there was a span of 23 bases. This CDR3 is built from 17 residues. CDR3 coding DNA: TGTGCCATCAAGGAATGGGGGGCTGAGGGTGGGACAGATACGCAGTATTTT. Its translation is CAIKEWGAEGGTDTQYF.

The chain has TRBV5-6 and TRBJ1-2; D gene uncertain. Between the trimmed V and J ends, which lost 3 bases and 3 bases, there was a span of 15 bases. Looked up from germline, CDR1 is SGHDT and CDR2 is YYEEEE. CDR3 size: 15 residues. CDR3 sequence reads: CASSSMREVDYGYTF. The CDR3, as DNA: TGTGCCAGCAGCTCCATGCGGGAGGTGGACTATGGCTACACCTTC.

V gene TRBV27 combines with J gene TRBJ2-7; maybe TRBD2 (5 bases). Looked up from germline, CDR1 is MNHEY and CDR2 is SMNVEV (reference sequence). The germline V and J ends were trimmed by 6 bases and 3 bases, with 9 bases remaining between them. The CDR3 totals 12 residues. CDR3 in DNA: TGTGCCAGCAGGACTAACGGCTACGAGCAGTACTTC. The encoded protein is CASRTNGYEQYF.

This clone was observed once. V gene TRBV19 combines with J gene TRBJ1-5, with D possibly TRBD1 on 5 matching bases. Germline CDR1 is LNHDA and CDR2 is SQIVND (reference sequence). This CDR3 is 14 amino acids long. Trimming left V 1 base short and J 1 base short, with 5 bases between. The DNA of the CDR3 is TGTGCCAGTAGTATAGGACAGAGCAATCAGCCCCAGCATTTT. This gives the protein CASSIGQSNQPQHF.

This sequence joins TRBV6-1 and TRBJ2-1; D assignment may be TRBD1 or TRBD2 (6 bases each). The CDR3 contains 12 residues. V gave up 10 bases and J gave up 8 bases, with 15 bases separating them. From germline, CDR1 is MNHNS and CDR2 SASEGT. CDR3 DNA: TGTGCCATCGCGGAGGGGGAGGATGAGCAGTTCTTC. As protein: CAIAEGEDEQFF.

This clone was recorded only once. The chain recombines TRBV5-6 with TRBJ2-7; perhaps D is TRBD1 or TRBD2 (5 bases each). CDR3 length: 15 amino acids. Deletions cut 2 bases from V and 2 bases from J, with 14 bases between. CDR1 is SGHDT, CDR2 YYEEEE, per germline. The CDR3 region has the DNA TGTGCCAGCAGCTTAGGGACGCAGGGCCCCTACGAGCAGTACTTC. Translated, it gives CASSLGTQGPYEQYF.

This clone occurred once. At one end the junction does not follow the germline gene, possibly because of a read error. The rearrangement links TRBV30 to TRBJ2-2; D is perhaps TRBD2 (5 bases). The CDR3 spans 13 residues. Germline loops: CDR1 GTSNPN, CDR2 SVGIG (reference sequence). CDR3 loop: CAWSVLRNRGAVF. CDR3 sequence (DNA): TGTGCCTGGAGTGTACTGAGAAACCGGGGAGCTGTTTTT. The full variable domain, with the rest looked up from reference TRBV30 and TRBJ2-2, is SQTIHQWPATLVQPVGSPLSLECTVEGTSNPNLYWYRQAAGRGLQLLFYSVGIGQISSEVPQNLSASRPQDRQFILSSKKLLLSDSGFYLCAWSVLRNRGAVFGEGSRLTVL.

A few counts support this clone. This chain uses TRBV5-1 with TRBJ2-1; perhaps TRBD2 as D (5 bases). Germline CDR1 is SGHRS and CDR2 is YFSETQ. V lost 4 bases and J 3 bases, leaving 14 bases between the germline ends. This CDR3 has 15 residues. Here the CDR3 reads CASSLMDSGYNEQFF. Here the CDR3 DNA reads TGCGCCAGCAGCCTAATGGACTCGGGCTACAATGAGCAGTTCTTC. The full variable domain, its missing parts supplied by reference TRBV5-1 and TRBJ2-1, is KAGVTQTPRYLIKTRGQQVTLSCSPISGHRSVSWYQQTPGQGLQFLFEYFSETQRNKGNFPGRFSGRQFSNSRSEMNVSTLELGDSALYLCASSLMDSGYNEQFFGPGTRLTVL.

The chain is built from TRBV6-5 and TRBJ1-3; D may be TRBD1 (5 bases). V was clipped by 2 bases and J by 4 bases, with 15 bases between them. The V gene's germline CDR1 is MNHEY and CDR2 SVGAGI. The CDR3 covers 16 residues. The CDR3 DNA reads TGTGCCAGCAGTTACGGGGGACCCCAGGCAGGAAACACCATATATTTT. It translates to CASSYGGPQAGNTIYF.

The chain is built from TRBV28 and TRBJ1-2, with TRBD1 identical over 8 bases. V lost 4 bases to trimming and J lost 4 bases; unmatched junction nucleotides: 8. Germline assignment: CDR1 MDHEN and CDR2 SYDVKM. The CDR3 is 15 residues long. CDR3 residues: CASSSGQGSIYGYTF. CDR3 nucleotide sequence: TGTGCCAGCAGTTCCGGACAGGGAAGCATCTATGGCTACACCTTC.

This chain connects TRBV2 to TRBJ1-5; weak D call: TRBD1 (6 bases). Per the germline V gene, CDR1 is SNHLY and CDR2 is FYNNEI. The V end was cut by 9 bases, the J end by 1 base, with 13 bases between. The CDR3 extends over 14 amino acids. The CDR3 region has the DNA TGTGCCAGTCGGCCGGGGGCAAGCAATCAGCCCCAGCATTTT. This translates into CASRPGASNQPQHF.

The sample holds one count of this clone. The chain joins TRBV7-2 to TRBJ2-7, with D perhaps matching TRBD1 (5 bases). Germline loops: CDR1 SGHTA, CDR2 FQGNSA. Deletions cut 7 bases from V and 0 bases from J, with 10 bases between. CDR3 length: 13 residues. The CDR3 sequence is CASNWQGSYEQYF. DNA of the CDR3: TGTGCCAGCAACTGGCAGGGCTCCTACGAGCAGTACTTC.

The chain couples TRBV6-6 to TRBJ2-3; D unclear. From germline, CDR1 is MNHNY and CDR2 SVGAGI (reference sequence). This CDR3 has 13 amino acids. The V and J ends lost 6 bases and 3 bases respectively, with 10 bases between them. This CDR3 is CASSLLKTDTQYF. CDR3 nucleotide sequence: TGTGCCAGCAGCCTGTTAAAGACAGATACGCAGTATTTT.